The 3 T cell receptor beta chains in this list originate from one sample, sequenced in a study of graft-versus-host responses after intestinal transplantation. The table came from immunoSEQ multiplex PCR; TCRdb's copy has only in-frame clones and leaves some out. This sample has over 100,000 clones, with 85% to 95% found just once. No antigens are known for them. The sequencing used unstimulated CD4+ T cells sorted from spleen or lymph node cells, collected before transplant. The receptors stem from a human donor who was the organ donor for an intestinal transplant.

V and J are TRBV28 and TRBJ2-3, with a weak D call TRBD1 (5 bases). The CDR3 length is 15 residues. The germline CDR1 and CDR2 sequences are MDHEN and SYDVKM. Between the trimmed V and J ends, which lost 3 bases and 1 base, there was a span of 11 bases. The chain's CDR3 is CASSLRGRGTDTQYF. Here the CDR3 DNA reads TGTGCCAGCAGTTTGAGAGGCAGGGGCACAGATACGCAGTATTTT. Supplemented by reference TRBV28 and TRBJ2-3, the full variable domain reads DVKVTQSSRYLVKRTGEKVFLECVQDMDHENMFWYRQDPGLGLRLIYFSYDVKMKEKGDIPEGYSVSREKKERFSLILESASTNQTSMYLCASSLRGRGTDTQYFGPGTRLTVL.

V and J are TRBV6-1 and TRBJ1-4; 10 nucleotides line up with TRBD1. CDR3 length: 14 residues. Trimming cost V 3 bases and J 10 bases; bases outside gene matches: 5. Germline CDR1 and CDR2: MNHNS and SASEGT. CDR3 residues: CASSDRQGARKLFF. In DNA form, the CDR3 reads TGTGCCAGCAGTGACCGACAGGGGGCTCGAAAACTGTTTTTT.

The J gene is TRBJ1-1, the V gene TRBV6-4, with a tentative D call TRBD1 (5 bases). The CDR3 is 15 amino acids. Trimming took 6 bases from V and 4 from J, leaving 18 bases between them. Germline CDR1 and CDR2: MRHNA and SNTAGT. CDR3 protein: CASRKEPGGSTEAFF. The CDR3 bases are TGTGCCAGCAGAAAAGAACCGGGGGGTAGCACTGAAGCTTTCTTT.